What follows are 8 T cell receptor beta chains derived from one specimen sequenced in a study of blood T cell repertoires in COVID-19. Sequencing was performed with immunoSEQ multiplex PCR; in TCRdb, only in-frame clones are kept and a portion is missing. Here the sample spans around 180,000 clones, 75% to 90% being singletons. Sequenced sample: peripheral blood. All receptors come from a man between 60 and 75 years old with acute or convalescent COVID-19.

The J gene is TRBJ1-6, the V gene TRBV6-5; 8 bases are shared with TRBD1. The CDR3 length is 15 residues. From germline, CDR1 is MNHEY and CDR2 SVGAGI. V gave up 6 bases and J gave up 6 bases; unmatched junction bases: 7. CDR3 protein: CASRTRDRGNSPLHF. The CDR3 bases are TGTGCCAGCAGAACCCGCGACAGGGGTAATTCACCCCTCCACTTT.

The chain uses TRBV5-1 and TRBJ2-2; D is uncertain. The germline V gene has CDR1 SGHRS and CDR2 YFSETQ. The CDR3 extends over 14 amino acids. Trimming took 3 bases from V and 4 from J, leaving 10 bases between them. This CDR3 is CASSSAWPTGELFF. CDR3 DNA: TGCGCCAGCAGCTCCGCTTGGCCCACCGGGGAGCTGTTTTTT.

The chain employs TRBV5-1 and TRBJ2-1; 7 positions agree with TRBD2. The germline gives CDR1 SGHRS, CDR2 YFSETQ. With 2 bases clipped from V and 8 bases from J, the junction kept 7 bases outside the gene matches. The CDR3 consists of 14 residues. The CDR3: CASSLIPGRDEQFF. CDR3 coding DNA: TGCGCCAGCAGCTTAATTCCGGGGAGGGATGAGCAGTTCTTC.

The rearrangement uses TRBV28 and TRBJ1-4; TRBD1 is a possible D gene (5 bases). The CDR3 is 13 amino acids. V was pared by 8 bases and J by 7 bases, with 14 bases between. The germline gives CDR1 MDHEN, CDR2 SYDVKM. The CDR3 protein is CASRPGGGEKLFF. CDR3 in DNA: TGTGCCAGCCGGCCCGGGGGAGGTGAAAAACTGTTTTTT.

The V gene is TRBV5-1, the J gene TRBJ2-7, with 9 bases fitting TRBD2. J lost 5 bases, V lost 2 bases, and 5 bases had no gene match. This CDR3 contains 14 residues. The V gene's germline CDR1 is SGHRS and CDR2 YFSETQ. CDR3 sequence: CASSLRGRAHEQYF. The CDR3 DNA sequence: TGCGCCAGCAGCTTACGCGGGAGGGCCCACGAGCAGTACTTC.

V and J are TRBV6-5 and TRBJ2-3, with D tentatively TRBD1 (5 bases). CDR3 length: 13 residues. Trimming took off 7 bases at V and 10 bases at J, with 18 bases between the two ends. Germline V gene sequence: CDR1 MNHEY, CDR2 SVGAGI. CDR3 loop: CASTPGRVDAQYF. The CDR3 nucleotides are TGTGCCAGCACCCCGGGCAGGGTGGACGCGCAGTATTTT.

The V gene is TRBV30, the J gene TRBJ2-7; TRBD1 matches 9 bases. CDR1 and CDR2 from the germline V gene are GTSNPN and SVGIG (reference sequence). The CDR3 length is 14 residues. J gave up 2 bases and V 0 bases, and 2 bases lay outside the gene matches. This CDR3 is CAWSVGTGTYEQYF. In DNA form, the CDR3 reads TGTGCCTGGAGTGTAGGGACAGGGACCTACGAGCAGTACTTC. Supplemented by reference TRBV30 and TRBJ2-7, the full variable domain reads SQTIHQWPATLVQPVGSPLSLECTVEGTSNPNLYWYRQAAGRGLQLLFYSVGIGQISSEVPQNLSASRPQDRQFILSSKKLLLSDSGFYLCAWSVGTGTYEQYFGPGTRLTVT.

This chain joins TRBV27 and TRBJ2-7, with 10 nucleotides matching TRBD1. CDR3 length: 16 amino acids. The germline V gene has CDR1 MNHEY and CDR2 SMNVEV (reference sequence). With 4 bases clipped from V and 2 bases from J, the junction kept 8 bases outside the gene matches. In DNA, the CDR3 is TGTGCCAGCAGTTCAGGACAGGGGGGGAAACCCTACGAGCAGTACTTC. It specifies CASSSGQGGKPYEQYF.